Below are 25 T cell receptor beta chains sequenced from a single sample in a study of cytomegalovirus exposure and HLA in healthy donors. The PCR had 60 Vbeta and 13 Jbeta primers. Here immunoSEQ multiplex PCR was the method, and the copy in TCRdb shows in-frame clones only, minus some. In the table there are around 150,000 clones, 68% of which are singletons. The sample consisted of PBMCs. These receptors were taken from a man between 50 and 59 years old in good health and CMV-seronegative.

V and J are TRBV5-5 and TRBJ2-3; D might be TRBD2 (5 bases). V lost 5 bases to trimming and J lost 3 bases, with 16 bases between them. Germline values: CDR1 SGHKS, CDR2 YYEKEE (reference sequence). The CDR3 totals 15 residues. CDR3 in DNA: TGTGCCAGCAGTCCCGGGGTCATGGGAACAGATACGCAGTATTTT. As protein: CASSPGVMGTDTQYF.

The genes are TRBV6-5 and TRBJ1-2; TRBD1 matches 7 bases. CDR1 is MNHEY and CDR2 is SVGAGI in the germline V gene. V was clipped by 6 bases and J by 6 bases; unmatched bases: 4. The CDR3 length is 12 residues. The DNA for the CDR3 is TGTGCCAGCAGACAGGGGAGTCATGGCTACACCTTC. Translating gives CASRQGSHGYTF.

V is TRBV12-5 and J is TRBJ2-3; D ambiguous. The CDR3 extends over 13 amino acids. Germline V lookup: CDR1 LGHNT, CDR2 FRNRAP. Trimming shortened V by 6 bases and J by 0 bases, and 7 bases separated the two germline ends. The CDR3 loop is CASGLTSTDTQYF. In DNA form, the CDR3 reads TGTGCTAGTGGGTTGACTAGCACAGATACGCAGTATTTT.

This clone was counted at least ten times. This chain links TRBV5-4 with TRBJ1-4; TRBD1 aligns across 7 bases. V trimming: 1 base; J trimming: 5 bases; junction bases outside the gene matches: 8. The CDR3 sequence is 16 residues long. The germline V gene encodes CDR1 SGHNT and CDR2 YYREEE (reference sequence). The CDR3 loop is CASSLRTGTVNEKLFF. The CDR3 DNA reads as TGTGCCAGCAGCTTGAGGACCGGGACAGTGAATGAAAAACTGTTTTTT.

The V call is TRBV11-2, the J call TRBJ1-3; possibly TRBD1 for D (5 bases). The V gene lost 4 bases and the J gene lost 1 base, with 14 bases spanning the gap. Looked up from germline, CDR1 is SGHAT and CDR2 is FQNNGV. The length of the CDR3 is 16 residues. CDR3 DNA: TGTGCCAGCAGCTCCTTTTTACAGGCTTCTGGAAACACCATATATTTT. Amino acid sequence: CASSSFLQASGNTIYF.

Only a few counts were recorded for this clone. This rearrangement joins TRBV7-2 to TRBJ2-6, with 11 bases aligning to TRBD2. Germline V gene lookup returns CDR1 SGHTA and CDR2 FQGNSA. This CDR3 has 18 amino acids. Trimming at V came to 3 bases and at J to 2 bases, leaving 6 bases not matched to a gene. DNA of the CDR3: TGTGCCAGCAGCTTGATGATAGCGGGGGGGCCTGGGGCCAACGTCCTGACTTTC. Amino acid sequence: CASSLMIAGGPGANVLTF.

This clone has just a few counts. This chain links TRBV5-4 with TRBJ1-4, with 9 bases lining up with TRBD1. The CDR3 is 17 amino acids. V shed 2 bases and J 4 bases; nucleotides not matched to a gene: 9. Germline V gene lookup returns CDR1 SGHNT and CDR2 YYREEE (reference sequence). CDR3 in DNA: TGTGCCAGCAGCTTCCATCCGACAGGGGGAATTAATGAAAAACTGTTTTTT. Its translation: CASSFHPTGGINEKLFF.

The table lists this clone with a few counts. The V call is TRBV5-4, the J call TRBJ2-7, with TRBD1 matching over 7 bases. Germline CDR1 SGHNT, CDR2 YYREEE (reference sequence). The junction had 2 bases not matched to a gene; V was cut back by 0 bases and J by 2 bases. This CDR3 has 14 amino acids. The CDR3 region has the DNA TGTGCCAGCAGCTTGGGAGGGGGCCCCTACGAGCAGTACTTC. Protein product: CASSLGGGPYEQYF.

The rearrangement links TRBV29-1 to TRBJ1-2; 7 bases agree with TRBD1. The germline V gene has CDR1 SQVTM and CDR2 ANQGSEA. This CDR3 has 14 residues. V lost 4 bases and J lost 4; bases outside the gene matches: 9. CDR3 sequence: CSVGGAGGVYGYTF. CDR3 DNA: TGCAGCGTTGGTGGGGCAGGGGGTGTCTATGGCTACACCTTC.

The gene calls are TRBV5-1 and TRBJ1-2; D is possibly TRBD1 (5 bases). The CDR3 runs to 14 residues. Per germline, CDR1 SGHRS and CDR2 YFSETQ. V lost 0 bases to trimming and J lost 8 bases, with 14 bases between them. CDR3 protein: CASSLGQGTEGYTF. For the CDR3, the DNA is TGCGCCAGCAGCTTGGGGCAGGGAACGGAGGGCTACACCTTC. Full variable domain (missing parts from reference TRBV5-1 and TRBJ1-2): KAGVTQTPRYLIKTRGQQVTLSCSPISGHRSVSWYQQTPGQGLQFLFEYFSETQRNKGNFPGRFSGRQFSNSRSEMNVSTLELGDSALYLCASSLGQGTEGYTFGSGTRLTVV.

This clone was detected only once. The V gene is TRBV19, the J gene TRBJ2-3, with 13 bases lining up with TRBD2. Germline V gene sequence: CDR1 LNHDA, CDR2 SQIVND (reference sequence). The ends lost 4 bases at V and 4 bases at J; junction bases unmatched: 5. CDR3 length: 16 amino acids. The CDR3 here is CASSKEGLAGADTQYF. The CDR3 nucleotides are TGTGCCAGTAGTAAGGAAGGACTAGCGGGGGCAGATACGCAGTATTTT. The variable domain in full, with the rest retrieved from reference TRBV19 and TRBJ2-3, is DGGITQSPKYLFRKEGQNVTLSCEQNLNHDAMYWYRQDPGQGLRLIYYSQIVNDFQKGDIAEGYSVSREKKESFPLTVTSAQKNPTAFYLCASSKEGLAGADTQYFGPGTRLTVL.

The CDR3: CASSTALTGNYGYTF. CDR3 bases: TGTGCCAGCAGCACTGCCCTTACAGGGAACTATGGCTACACCTTC. This chain links TRBV7-2 with TRBJ1-2; maybe TRBD1 (6 bases). V shed 5 bases and J shed 2 bases, with 15 bases lying between them. This CDR3 has 15 residues. Germline V CDR1 and CDR2: SGHTA, FQGNSA.

This clone was seen only once. The chain has TRBV7-2 and TRBJ2-4; no firm D call. The ends were cut back, 0 bases at V and 3 bases at J, with 9 bases in the middle. The CDR3 has 15 residues. In germline, CDR1 is SGHTA, CDR2 FQGNSA. CDR3 amino acids: CASSLAGSLKNIQYF. CDR3 coding DNA: TGTGCCAGCAGCTTAGCGGGCAGCCTCAAAAACATTCAGTACTTC. Filled out from reference TRBV7-2 and TRBJ2-4, the complete variable domain reads GAGVSQSPSNKVTEKGKDVELRCDPISGHTALYWYRQSLGQGLEFLIYFQGNSAPDKSGLPSDRFSAERTGGSVSTLTIQRTQQEDSAVYLCASSLAGSLKNIQYFGAGTRLSVL.

The rearrangement joins TRBV20-1 to TRBJ1-2; D is perhaps TRBD1 (6 bases). The V gene lost 5 bases and the J gene lost 7 bases, with 11 bases spanning the gap. This CDR3 has 11 amino acids. Germline V CDR1 and CDR2: DFQATT, SNEGSKA (reference sequence). CDR3 bases: TGCAGTGCTGGGGGGGGCGGTGGCTACACCTTC. This encodes CSAGGGGGYTF.

V is TRBV11-3 and J is TRBJ2-3; 9 nucleotides line up with TRBD2. Germline assignment: CDR1 SGHNT and CDR2 YENEEA. The CDR3 contains 14 residues. V trimming: 1 base; J trimming: 4 bases; junction bases outside the gene matches: 0. The CDR3 here is CASSLASGADTQYF. The CDR3 bases are TGTGCCAGCAGCTTAGCTAGCGGGGCAGATACGCAGTATTTT.

The sample holds a few counts of this clone. The chain uses TRBV2 and TRBJ1-2; D is unclear. The V end lost 2 bases, the J end lost 1 base, and 11 bases lay between the germline ends. The CDR3 extends over 15 amino acids. Germline loops: CDR1 SNHLY, CDR2 FYNNEI. This CDR3 is CASSELLTLNYGYTF. CDR3 coding DNA: TGTGCCAGCAGTGAATTGTTGACACTTAACTATGGCTACACCTTC.

The V gene is TRBV2, the J gene TRBJ2-1, with D possibly being TRBD1 (5 bases). V dropped 4 bases and J dropped 6 bases, with 7 bases sitting between them. Germline V lookup: CDR1 SNHLY, CDR2 FYNNEI. The CDR3 is 12 amino acids. The CDR3 protein is CASSAQGNEQFF. The CDR3 bases are TGTGCCAGCAGTGCCCAGGGCAATGAGCAGTTCTTC.

This clone was counted a few times. The chain couples TRBV6-1 to TRBJ1-2, with no clear D. The ends were cut back, 4 bases at V and 5 bases at J, with 8 bases in the middle. The CDR3 has 12 residues. Germline values: CDR1 MNHNS, CDR2 SASEGT. CDR3: CASSGPRYGYTF. Written as DNA, the CDR3 is TGTGCCAGCAGTGGCCCGAGATATGGCTACACCTTC.

The genes are TRBV27 and TRBJ1-3; TRBD1 is a possible D gene (5 bases). Trimming left V 5 bases short and J 0 bases short, with 17 bases between. Germline V gene sequence: CDR1 MNHEY, CDR2 SMNVEV (reference sequence). This CDR3 contains 17 residues. The CDR3 is CASSPRASVYSGNTIYF. The CDR3 bases are TGTGCCAGCAGTCCCAGGGCTTCGGTTTACTCTGGAAACACCATATATTTT.

The chain is built from TRBV18 and TRBJ2-3; 7 bases agree with TRBD1. The CDR3 is made up of 14 amino acids. V was clipped by 1 base and J by 4 bases; unmatched bases: 2. CDR1 and CDR2 from the germline V gene are KGHSH and LQKENI. The CDR3 spells CASSPQTGPDTQYF. In DNA, the CDR3 is TGTGCCAGCTCACCACAGACAGGGCCAGATACGCAGTATTTT.

The chain employs TRBV29-1 and TRBJ1-2; D perhaps matches TRBD1 (5 bases). Trimming stripped 4 bases from V and 3 bases from J, with 9 bases between. The CDR3 has 12 residues. Germline CDR1 is SQVTM and CDR2 is ANQGSEA. The CDR3 is CSVAAGHYGYTF. The CDR3 bases are TGCAGCGTTGCAGCGGGGCACTATGGCTACACCTTC.

The chain is built from TRBV6-5 and TRBJ1-1; no clear D. CDR3 length: 12 amino acids. The germline gives CDR1 MNHEY, CDR2 SVGAGI. V lost 6 bases to trimming and J lost 0 bases, with 5 bases between them. CDR3 sequence: CASSRMNTEAFF. The CDR3 nucleotides are TGTGCCAGCAGCCGTATGAACACTGAAGCTTTCTTT.

CDR3 DNA: TGTGCCAGCAGTCCGGGGGGACAGGGGAAAAAACTGTTTTTT. This translates into CASSPGGQGKKLFF. The rearrangement uses TRBV28 and TRBJ1-4; 10 bases are a match to TRBD1. The CDR3 is 14 amino acids. V lost 5 bases to trimming and J lost 9 bases; unmatched junction nucleotides: 6. CDR1 and CDR2 from the germline V gene are MDHEN and SYDVKM.

The chain joins TRBV28 to TRBJ2-5; possibly TRBD1 for D (6 bases). V was clipped by 5 bases and J by 2 bases, with 12 bases between them. Germline CDR1 MDHEN, CDR2 SYDVKM. This CDR3 is built from 14 residues. In DNA form, the CDR3 reads TGTGCCAGCAGTCACAGGGTAACACAAGAGACCCAGTACTTC. Protein: CASSHRVTQETQYF.

The chain has TRBV5-5 and TRBJ2-5, with 7 bases fitting TRBD1. V dropped 1 base and J dropped 2; count of bases not matched to a gene: 11. This CDR3 spans 17 amino acids. Germline values: CDR1 SGHKS, CDR2 YYEKEE (reference sequence). As DNA, the CDR3 is TGTGCCAGCAGCTTGTATAGGGACAGAGAGATACAAGAGACCCAGTACTTC. Translating gives CASSLYRDREIQETQYF.